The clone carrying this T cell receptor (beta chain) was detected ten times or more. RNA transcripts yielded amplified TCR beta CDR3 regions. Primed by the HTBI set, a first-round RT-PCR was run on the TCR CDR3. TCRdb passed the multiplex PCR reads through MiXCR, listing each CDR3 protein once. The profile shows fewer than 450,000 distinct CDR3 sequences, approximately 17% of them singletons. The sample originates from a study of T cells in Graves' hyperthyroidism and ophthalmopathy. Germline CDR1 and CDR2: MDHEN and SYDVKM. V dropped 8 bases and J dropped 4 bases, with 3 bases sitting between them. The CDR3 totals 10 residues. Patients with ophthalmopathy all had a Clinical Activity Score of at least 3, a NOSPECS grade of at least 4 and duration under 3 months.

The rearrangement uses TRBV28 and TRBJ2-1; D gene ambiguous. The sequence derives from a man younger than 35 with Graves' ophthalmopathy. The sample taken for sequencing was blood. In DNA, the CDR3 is TGTGCCAGCGGGTACAATGAGCAGTTCTTC. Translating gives CASGYNEQFF. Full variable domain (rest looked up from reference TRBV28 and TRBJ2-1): DVKVTQSSRYLVKRTGEKVFLECVQDMDHENMFWYRQDPGLGLRLIYFSYDVKMKEKGDIPEGYSVSREKKERFSLILESASTNQTSMYLCASGYNEQFFGPGTRLTVL.